This TCR beta chain was found in a study of vaccination and CD4 T cells after COVID-19. Across the whole study: Convalescent patients gave post-COVID blood a median around 91 days post-diagnosis, range 35 to 161. Post-vaccine sampling followed dose two by a median approximately 70 days (range 14 to 241). Investigators stimulated cells with overlapping spike peptides drawn from SARS-CoV-2, HCoV-NL63, HCoV-OC43 and HCoV-229E.

Treatment defined: roughly ten-day PBMC culture with coronavirus spike peptide pools or control peptides (ViraFEST assay). Gathering of the CD4+ T cells, from the unexposed donor, took place before the COVID-19 pandemic (2011-2018). Antigen-specific T cells were expanded with peptide pools by ViraFEST, and TCRs were then sequenced. Concerning this clonotype itself: Its target is not known.

Cultured CD4+ T cell DNA was sequenced using the Oncomine TCR Beta short-read assay. MiXCR, run by TCRdb on the PCR reads, gives a single entry per CDR3 protein. The sample records under 8,000 distinct CDR3 sequences, around 50% being singletons. Per the germline V gene, CDR1 is SQVTM and CDR2 is ANQGSEA. The junction had 8 bases not matched to a gene; V was cut back by 6 bases and J by 8 bases. The CDR3 runs to 12 residues. This receptor was identified in a human donor in good health. The chain combines TRBV29-1 with TRBJ1-2; TRBD1 matches at 8 bases. Input material: CD4+ T cells from blood, cultured in vitro. The CDR3 bases are TGCAGCGTGGAGGGGACAGGTCACGGCTACACCTTC. It encodes CSVEGTGHGYTF.